These 25 T cell receptor beta chains originate from one sample sequenced in a study of blood T cells in healthy people across ages. Primers used in a second PCR of roughly 6 to 11 cycles were a sample-barcoded 5' primer and a J-beta primer mix. A single record per CDR3 protein comes from TCRdb applying MiXCR to the 5' RACE reads. The sample yields hundreds of thousands of distinct CDR3 sequences, 40% to 50% seen once. Sequenced input: blood. Source of these receptors: a man between 60 and 75 years old in good health.

This clonotype was observed a few times. This chain links TRBV14 with TRBJ1-2, with D tentatively TRBD1 (5 bases). The V end lost 5 bases, the J end lost 3 bases, and 13 bases lay between the germline ends. CDR1 is SGHDN and CDR2 is FVKESK in the germline V gene. The CDR3 extends over 14 amino acids. The CDR3 region has the DNA TGTGCCAGCAGCGGAGGGACCCCTCACTATGGCTACACCTTC. Its translation is CASSGGTPHYGYTF.

A few counts support this clonotype. The chain is built from TRBV7-2 and TRBJ2-5; maybe TRBD2 (5 bases). The CDR3 sequence is 13 residues long. Trimming cost V 1 base and J 11 bases, with 14 bases left between them. Germline CDR1 is SGHTA and CDR2 is FQGNSA. CDR3: CASSLEPRGEQYF. The CDR3 region has the DNA TGTGCCAGCAGCTTAGAGCCCCGGGGTGAGCAGTACTTC.

This clonotype was detected only once. The chain couples TRBV12-3 or TRBV12-4 to TRBJ2-7; D unclear. CDR3 length equals 13 residues. Trimming removed 4 bases at V and 5 bases at J, with 12 bases between. The CDR3 here is CASSWPGGHEQYF. The CDR3 region has the DNA TGTGCCAGCAGTTGGCCAGGTGGGCACGAGCAGTACTTC.

J is TRBJ2-1 and V is TRBV3-1, with 9 bases fitting TRBD2. V lost 1 base, J lost 9 bases, and 10 bases stayed unmatched. CDR1 LGHDT and CDR2 YNNKEL come from the germline V gene (reference sequence). This CDR3 has 16 residues. The CDR3, as DNA: TGTGCCAGCAGCCAAGGAGGCGGGGGGGGCTTAGGTGAGCAGTTCTTC. Translated, it gives CASSQGGGGGLGEQFF.

CDR3 loop: CASSQVSPGRQPQHF. The CDR3 bases are TGCGCCAGCAGCCAAGTCAGCCCAGGCCGACAGCCCCAGCATTTT. This sequence joins TRBV4-1 and TRBJ1-5; D ambiguous. Germline V gives CDR1 MGHRA, CDR2 YSYEKL. Deletions cut 1 base from V and 7 bases from J, with 14 bases between. This CDR3 region has 15 residues.

The chain carries TRBV28 and TRBJ2-5; D gene uncertain. Germline values: CDR1 MDHEN, CDR2 SYDVKM. V lost 5 bases, J lost 5 bases, and 12 bases lay in between. This CDR3 contains 13 residues. The DNA for the CDR3 is TGTGCCAGCAGTCCCGGTCGCGTGGAGACCCAGTACTTC. As protein: CASSPGRVETQYF. The whole variable domain, remainder taken from reference TRBV28 and TRBJ2-5, is DVKVTQSSRYLVKRTGEKVFLECVQDMDHENMFWYRQDPGLGLRLIYFSYDVKMKEKGDIPEGYSVSREKKERFSLILESASTNQTSMYLCASSPGRVETQYFGPGTRLLVL.

This clonotype was seen ten or more times. CDR3 residues: CASSQRGGGYGYTF. In DNA form, the CDR3 reads TGTGCCAGCAGCCAAAGGGGGGGGGGCTATGGCTACACCTTC. V usage is TRBV11-2 and J usage is TRBJ1-2, with D possibly TRBD1 on 6 matching bases. Between the trimmed V and J ends, which lost 5 bases and 4 bases, there was a span of 14 bases. There are 14 residues in the CDR3. CDR1 is SGHAT and CDR2 is FQNNGV in the germline V gene.

This chain joins TRBV2 and TRBJ2-5; the match to TRBD1 covers 7 bases. CDR3 length: 16 amino acids. The trim removed 6 bases at V and 0 bases at J, leaving 10 bases unmatched. Germline CDR1 SNHLY, CDR2 FYNNEI. CDR3 nucleotide sequence: TGTGCCAGCAGGGGACAGTGGACGAGGTACCAAGAGACCCAGTACTTC. It specifies CASRGQWTRYQETQYF.

V and J are TRBV4-3 and TRBJ1-2; 7 bases map to TRBD1. This CDR3 comprises 15 residues. J was trimmed by 5 bases and V by 1 base; bases with no gene match: 7. CDR1 is LGHNA and CDR2 is YSLEER in the germline V gene. CDR3 in amino acids: CASSQGTGLSYGYTF. The CDR3 DNA reads TGCGCCAGCAGCCAAGGGACAGGATTGTCATATGGCTACACCTTC.

A remark on this clonotype: A read error may produce the germline difference seen at one junction end. This sequence joins TRBV20-1 and TRBJ2-1; 9 bases agree with TRBD2. This CDR3 is built from 18 residues. CDR1 is DFQATT and CDR2 is SNEGSKA in the germline V gene (reference sequence). The CDR3 region is CSAPGLALPSSSYSEQFF. For the CDR3, the DNA is TGCAGTGCTCCGGGACTAGCACTACCATCGAGCTCCTACAGTGAGCAGTTCTTC.

The chain joins TRBV7-9 to TRBJ2-7; unclear D gene. The J call is in doubt because the DNA end fits TRBJ2-5 better. Germline V lookup: CDR1 SEHNR, CDR2 FQNEAQ (reference sequence). The CDR3 covers 13 residues. This CDR3 reads CASSLDGVETQYF. The CDR3 DNA follows: TGTGCCAGCAGCTTAGATGGAGTCGAGACCCAGTACTTC.

The chain combines TRBV6-6 with TRBJ2-4; weak D call: TRBD1 (6 bases). With 0 bases removed from V and 1 base from J, the gap between germline ends came to 10 bases. The CDR3 spans 16 residues. The V gene's germline CDR1 is MNHNY and CDR2 SVGAGI (reference sequence). DNA for the CDR3: TGTGCCAGCAGTTACTCAGGGGGTATGGCCAAAAACATTCAGTACTTC. Translated, it gives CASSYSGGMAKNIQYF.

This sequence joins TRBV6-6 and TRBJ2-7; weak D call: TRBD1 (6 bases). V dropped 11 bases and J dropped 3 bases, with 23 bases sitting between them. Germline lookup yields CDR1 MNHNY and CDR2 SVGAGI (reference sequence). The CDR3 has 15 residues. CDR3 loop: CAGTSRDNTGYEQYF. Here the CDR3 DNA reads TGTGCCGGCACTTCCCGGGACAATACTGGCTACGAGCAGTACTTC.

This sequence joins TRBV5-1 and TRBJ2-7, with 7 bases aligning to TRBD1. Germline V gives CDR1 SGHRS, CDR2 YFSETQ. With V trimmed by 4 bases and J by 4 bases, 8 bases remained unmatched. The CDR3 spans 14 residues. This CDR3 is CASSGSGTVYEQYF. In DNA, the CDR3 is TGCGCCAGCAGCGGCTCCGGGACAGTGTACGAGCAGTACTTC. Using reference TRBV5-1 and TRBJ2-7 for the parts outside the CDR3, the full variable domain is KAGVTQTPRYLIKTRGQQVTLSCSPISGHRSVSWYQQTPGQGLQFLFEYFSETQRNKGNFPGRFSGRQFSNSRSEMNVSTLELGDSALYLCASSGSGTVYEQYFGPGTRLTVT.

The chain has TRBV6-5 and TRBJ1-4; the D is unclear. The CDR3 has 14 amino acids. V was shortened by 2 bases and J by 3 bases, with 7 bases between the two germline ends. Germline V CDR1 and CDR2: MNHEY, SVGAGI. The CDR3 DNA sequence: TGTGCCAGCAGTTACACCAGCTCTAATGAAAAACTGTTTTTT. This encodes CASSYTSSNEKLFF.

This clonotype has more than one count but fewer than ten. The V call is TRBV20-1, the J call TRBJ1-6; no clear D. There are 16 residues in the CDR3. Trimming cost V 3 bases and J 7 bases, with 19 bases left between them. The germline CDR1 and CDR2 sequences are DFQATT and SNEGSKA (reference sequence). The CDR3 DNA is TGCAGTGCTAGGTCTGAGACATCATTCCGGAATTCACCCCTCCACTTT. The encoded protein is CSARSETSFRNSPLHF.

This clonotype has at least ten counts. CDR3 sequence (DNA): TGTGCCAGCAGCCCTACCTCCTTAGAGACCCAGTACTTC. Protein: CASSPTSLETQYF. V and J are TRBV5-6 and TRBJ2-5; D unresolved. V was pared by 4 bases and J by 4 bases, with 11 bases between. The germline gives CDR1 SGHDT, CDR2 YYEEEE. This CDR3 region has 13 residues.

The chain has TRBV29-1 and TRBJ2-6; TRBD1 aligns across 8 bases. CDR1 is SQVTM, CDR2 ANQGSEA, per germline. CDR3 size: 15 residues. Losses at the gene ends were 7 bases for V and 0 bases for J; bases not matched to a gene: 5. The CDR3 region is CSARTGTSGANVLTF. The CDR3 nucleotides are TGCAGCGCTCGGACAGGGACCTCTGGGGCCAACGTCCTGACTTTC. Full variable domain (rest looked up from reference TRBV29-1 and TRBJ2-6): SAVISQKPSRDICQRGTSLTIQCQVDSQVTMMFWYRQQPGQSLTLIATANQGSEATYESGFVIDKFPISRPNLTFSTLTVSNMSPEDSSIYLCSARTGTSGANVLTFGAGSRLTVL.

This clonotype has only one observation. The chain carries TRBV7-2 and TRBJ1-5; TRBD1 aligns across 7 bases. In germline, CDR1 is SGHTA, CDR2 FQGNSA. This CDR3 region has 14 residues. The V segment lost 4 bases and the J segment 10 bases; nucleotides outside the gene matches: 10. CDR3 coding DNA: TGTGCCAGCAGCTCAGGGGGACCTTTACATCCCCAGCATTTT. It yields the protein CASSSGGPLHPQHF. The entire variable domain, with the rest obtained from reference TRBV7-2 and TRBJ1-5, is as follows: GAGVSQSPSNKVTEKGKDVELRCDPISGHTALYWYRQSLGQGLEFLIYFQGNSAPDKSGLPSDRFSAERTGGSVSTLTIQRTQQEDSAVYLCASSSGGPLHPQHFGDGTRLSIL.

The sample holds a few counts of this clonotype. The chain carries TRBV3-1 and TRBJ2-1; 7 nucleotides align to TRBD1. The CDR3 has 15 residues. Germline V gene lookup returns CDR1 LGHDT and CDR2 YNNKEL (reference sequence). The V segment lost 2 bases and the J segment 6 bases; nucleotides outside the gene matches: 7. The CDR3 DNA follows: TGTGCCAGCAGCCAATACGGGACAGCCCTCAATGAGCAGTTCTTC. Encoded protein: CASSQYGTALNEQFF.

The genes are TRBV9 and TRBJ1-2; 8 nucleotides line up with TRBD1. Germline V gene sequence: CDR1 SGDLS, CDR2 YYNGEE. After removal of 3 bases from V and 0 bases from J, the junction contained 7 bases not matched to a gene. This CDR3 is 16 amino acids long. In DNA, the CDR3 is TGTGCCAGCAGCGCAGGACAGGGTATAGCTAACTATGGCTACACCTTC. Translated, it gives CASSAGQGIANYGYTF.

This chain connects TRBV3-1 to TRBJ1-2, with D hard to call. Germline assignment: CDR1 LGHDT and CDR2 YNNKEL (reference sequence). This CDR3 is 13 amino acids long. V dropped 1 base and J dropped 8 bases, with 11 bases sitting between them. This CDR3 reads CASSQGTERGYTF. In DNA form, the CDR3 reads TGTGCCAGCAGCCAAGGAACCGAGAGGGGCTACACCTTC.

Notes on this clonotype: One end of the junction varies from germline; a read error may be responsible. The chain is built from TRBV4-1 and TRBJ2-7; D tentatively fits TRBD1 or TRBD2 (5 bases each). The V gene's germline CDR1 is MGHRA and CDR2 YSYEKL. The CDR3 loop spans 13 amino acids. The CDR3 sequence is CASNQDLGREQYF. The CDR3 DNA sequence: TGCGCCAGCAACCAAGATCTGGGACGGGAGCAGTACTTC.

This clonotype was recorded at least ten times. The rearrangement joins TRBV29-1 to TRBJ2-3; D not resolved. Germline CDR1 SQVTM, CDR2 ANQGSEA. The CDR3 contains 14 residues. V lost 6 bases and J lost 2, with 15 bases in between. Here the CDR3 reads CSVVGFGYTDTQYF. CDR3 nucleotides: TGCAGCGTCGTGGGCTTTGGGTACACAGATACGCAGTATTTT.

The V gene is TRBV20-1, the J gene TRBJ2-4, with D possibly TRBD1 on 5 matching bases. The CDR3 spans 15 residues. In germline, CDR1 is DFQATT, CDR2 SNEGSKA (reference sequence). Deletions cut 3 bases from V and 5 bases from J, with 17 bases between. This CDR3 is CSASQAGRNENIQYF. DNA of the CDR3: TGCAGTGCTAGTCAAGCAGGGCGGAACGAAAACATTCAGTACTTC.